This entry lists 21 T cell receptor beta chains sequenced from one sample in a study of Ad26.COV2.S vaccination and SARS-CoV-2 variants. The assay was immunoSEQ multiplex PCR, and TCRdb's table has in-frame clones only and misses some. The sample includes some 290,000 clones, around 84% of them seen just once. The treatment denotes: some 20 received Ad26.COV2.S at low or high dose, single or two shots; roughly five received placebo; per-sample allocation not given. The samples date from day 63 after the first vaccine or placebo injection. The specimen comprised peripheral blood, sampled in a trial of Ad26.COV2.S vaccine versus placebo. The source of these receptors is a person between 18 and 60 years old who received the Ad26.COV2.S COVID-19 vaccine or a placebo.

The rearrangement uses TRBV6-5 and TRBJ2-2; D possibly corresponds to TRBD1 (7 bases). Germline lookup yields CDR1 MNHEY and CDR2 SVGAGI. V was cut by 7 bases and J by 1 base, with 13 bases left in between. The length of the CDR3 is 15 residues. CDR3 in DNA: TGTGCCAGCAAGGAGGGGACAGTGAACACCGGGGAGCTGTTTTTT. This sequence encodes CASKEGTVNTGELFF.

The genes are TRBV5-1 and TRBJ2-3, with D possibly being TRBD2 (5 bases). Germline lookup yields CDR1 SGHRS and CDR2 YFSETQ. Trimming pared 1 base from V and 5 bases from J, leaving 14 bases between. CDR3 length: 15 amino acids. Here the CDR3 DNA reads TGCGCCAGCAGCTTGCGGGGAAATACGGGAGATACGCAGTATTTT. Its translation is CASSLRGNTGDTQYF. Together with reference TRBV5-1 and TRBJ2-3, the CDR3 gives the full variable domain: KAGVTQTPRYLIKTRGQQVTLSCSPISGHRSVSWYQQTPGQGLQFLFEYFSETQRNKGNFPGRFSGRQFSNSRSEMNVSTLELGDSALYLCASSLRGNTGDTQYFGPGTRLTVL.

The V call is TRBV6-2 or TRBV6-3, the J call TRBJ1-1, with TRBD1 matching over 7 bases. Germline trimming cut 0 bases from V and 7 bases from J; bases unmatched to any gene: 14. CDR1 and CDR2 from the germline V gene are MNHEY and SVGEGT. CDR3 length equals 17 residues. CDR3 nucleotides: TGTGCCAGCAGTTACTCGATGGCAGGACAAGGGGGCTATGAAGCTTTCTTT. As protein: CASSYSMAGQGGYEAFF.

This clone was observed a handful of times. The gene calls are TRBV7-8 and TRBJ2-7, with 7 positions matching TRBD2. Germline V gene sequence: CDR1 SGHVS, CDR2 FQNEAQ. The V gene end was trimmed by 0 bases and the J gene end by 1 base; junction bases not matched to a gene: 3. The CDR3 is 15 amino acids. Written as DNA, the CDR3 is TGTGCCAGCAGCTTAGCGGGGGGGAGATCCTACGAGCAGTACTTC. Its translation: CASSLAGGRSYEQYF.

The chain joins TRBV5-4 to TRBJ2-7, with a weak D call TRBD2 (6 bases). V dropped 4 bases and J dropped 4 bases, with 18 bases sitting between them. Germline V gene lookup returns CDR1 SGHNT and CDR2 YYREEE (reference sequence). The CDR3 spans 15 residues. This chain's CDR3 is CASSPTAGTLYEQYF. The DNA of the CDR3 is TGTGCCAGCAGCCCAACAGCGGGCACTCTTTACGAGCAGTACTTC.

This chain connects TRBV6-5 to TRBJ1-6; D is possibly TRBD1 (6 bases). Germline V gene sequence: CDR1 MNHEY, CDR2 SVGAGI. Trimming left V 2 bases short and J 10 bases short, with 18 bases between. The CDR3 runs 16 residues. CDR3 bases: TGTGCCAGCAGTTACAGCCGATTTAACGGACAGTCACCCCTCCACTTT. It translates to CASSYSRFNGQSPLHF.

The CDR3 sequence: CASSLESGNYNEQFF. The CDR3 DNA sequence: TGCGCCAGCAGCTTGGAGTCAGGGAATTACAATGAGCAGTTCTTC. This chain joins TRBV5-1 and TRBJ2-1, with D perhaps matching TRBD1 (5 bases). Deletions cut 0 bases from V and 4 bases from J, with 11 bases between. The CDR3 contains 15 residues. Germline-derived CDR1 and CDR2 are SGHRS and YFSETQ.

The rearrangement joins TRBV6-4 to TRBJ2-3; D uncertain. Germline CDR1 reads MRHNA; CDR2 reads SNTAGT. Trimming removed 1 base at V and 2 bases at J, with 1 base between. This CDR3 region has 12 residues. CDR3 coding DNA: TGTGCCAGCAGTGACTTCACAGATACGCAGTATTTT. Its protein is CASSDFTDTQYF.

The rearrangement links TRBV2 to TRBJ2-7; 8 bases map to TRBD2. The germline V gene encodes CDR1 SNHLY and CDR2 FYNNEI. The CDR3 has 15 residues. The junction had 11 bases not matched to a gene; V was cut back by 4 bases and J by 6 bases. The CDR3 loop reads CASSARGGSNGEQYF. The DNA for the CDR3 is TGTGCCAGCAGTGCCCGGGGGGGCTCCAACGGCGAGCAGTACTTC. Full variable domain (outside the CDR3, taken from reference TRBV2 and TRBJ2-7): EPEVTQTPSHQVTQMGQEVILRCVPISNHLYFYWYRQILGQKVEFLVSFYNNEISEKSEIFDDQFSVERPDGSNFTLKIRSTKLEDSAMYFCASSARGGSNGEQYFGPGTRLTVT.

V usage is TRBV6-2 or TRBV6-3 and J usage is TRBJ2-1; TRBD1 matches at 8 bases. With 6 bases clipped from V and 4 bases from J, the junction kept 5 bases outside the gene matches. This CDR3 is built from 14 residues. Germline V gives CDR1 MNHEY, CDR2 SVGEGT. The DNA for the CDR3 is TGTGCCAGCAGCCCGACAGGGGTTTACAATGAGCAGTTCTTC. It is translated as CASSPTGVYNEQFF.

The gene calls are TRBV4-1 and TRBJ1-1; 9 bases match TRBD1. With V trimmed by 0 bases and J by 3 bases, 14 bases remained unmatched. This CDR3 has 19 amino acids. Looked up from germline, CDR1 is MGHRA and CDR2 is YSYEKL. The CDR3 bases are TGCGCCAGCAGCCAAGATGGGACAGGGACTCCCCGGGGGCACACTGAAGCTTTCTTT. Encoded protein: CASSQDGTGTPRGHTEAFF.

Only a few counts were recorded for this clone. The V gene is TRBV11-3, the J gene TRBJ1-2; D gene unclear. V gave up 1 base and J gave up 8 bases, with 11 bases separating them. Germline CDR1 and CDR2: SGHNT and YENEEA. This CDR3 has 13 amino acids. CDR3 sequence: CASSLVGGWGYTF. CDR3 nucleotides: TGTGCCAGCAGCTTAGTTGGAGGCTGGGGCTACACCTTC.

This clone was seen a few times. V usage is TRBV20-1 and J usage is TRBJ1-1, with D uncertain. Germline CDR1 DFQATT, CDR2 SNEGSKA (reference sequence). The V and J ends lost 6 bases and 4 bases respectively, with 6 bases between them. The length of the CDR3 is 10 residues. The CDR3 spells CSAPPTEAFF. DNA of the CDR3: TGCAGTGCACCCCCCACTGAAGCTTTCTTT.

The chain links TRBV5-6 to TRBJ2-5; TRBD2 aligns across 12 bases. The CDR3 spans 16 residues. In germline, CDR1 is SGHDT, CDR2 YYEEEE. V lost 3 bases, J lost 3 bases, and 6 bases stayed unmatched. CDR3 sequence: CASSSQLAGGKETQYF. CDR3 coding DNA: TGTGCCAGCAGCTCCCAACTAGCGGGGGGAAAAGAGACCCAGTACTTC.

The chain joins TRBV11-2 to TRBJ2-1; 8 bases line up with TRBD1. Losses at the gene ends were 3 bases for V and 8 bases for J; bases not matched to a gene: 6. The CDR3 length is 14 residues. Germline V gene sequence: CDR1 SGHAT, CDR2 FQNNGV. The CDR3 is CASSLRQGSDEQFF. As DNA, the CDR3 is TGTGCCAGCAGCTTGAGACAGGGGAGCGATGAGCAGTTCTTC.

The chain is built from TRBV5-6 and TRBJ1-5; D call uncertain. Trimming removed 1 base at V and 0 bases at J, with 8 bases between. Per germline, CDR1 SGHDT and CDR2 YYEEEE. This CDR3 comprises 15 residues. CDR3 nucleotide sequence: TGTGCCAGCAGCTTGATGGCTTATAGCAATCAGCCCCAGCATTTT. It is translated as CASSLMAYSNQPQHF.

This chain connects TRBV15 to TRBJ2-7, with 11 nucleotides matching TRBD2. The V segment lost 0 bases and the J segment 0 bases; nucleotides outside the gene matches: 16. Germline V gives CDR1 LNHNV, CDR2 YYDKDF (reference sequence). This CDR3 region has 21 residues. CDR3 in DNA: TGTGCCACCAGCAGAGATCTCCCGGGGACTAGCGGACTTAAAAGCTCCTACGAGCAGTACTTC. Its protein product is CATSRDLPGTSGLKSSYEQYF.

This sequence joins TRBV7-9 and TRBJ2-3; 14 bases match TRBD2. V was pared by 4 bases and J by 5 bases, with 5 bases of the junction left unmatched. Germline lookup yields CDR1 SEHNR and CDR2 FQNEAQ (reference sequence). This CDR3 has 16 residues. CDR3 sequence: CASSSGLAGAGDTQYF. The DNA of the CDR3 is TGTGCCAGCAGCTCGGGACTAGCGGGGGCTGGAGATACGCAGTATTTT.

This chain connects TRBV9 to TRBJ2-7; D is unclear. The germline V and J ends were trimmed by 0 bases and 2 bases, with 9 bases remaining between them. The CDR3 has 14 residues. The germline V gene encodes CDR1 SGDLS and CDR2 YYNGEE. The CDR3 DNA is TGTGCCAGCAGCGTAGAGTCGGCTCCCTACGAGCAGTACTTC. Translating gives CASSVESAPYEQYF.

This clone has a handful of counts. The chain combines TRBV19 with TRBJ1-1, with D perhaps matching TRBD1 (6 bases). V lost 5 bases and J lost 10, with 20 bases in between. This CDR3 has 14 amino acids. Germline assignment: CDR1 LNHDA and CDR2 SQIVND (reference sequence). CDR3 in DNA: TGTGCCAGTAGTCCAGCGGGCGCCGGGGGCTTAGCTTTCTTT. Residues: CASSPAGAGGLAFF.

This sequence joins TRBV3-1 (or the pseudogene TRBV3-2) and TRBJ2-2; no clear D. Germline CDR1 reads LGHDT; CDR2 reads YNNKEL (reference sequence). CDR3 size: 12 residues. Deletions cut 11 bases from V and 6 bases from J, with 13 bases between. CDR3 residues: CASSGYPGELFF. The CDR3 DNA reads TGTGCCTCTTCCGGGTACCCCGGGGAGCTGTTTTTT.